The entry below gives a single T cell receptor beta chain sequence along with its context. The data are from a study of blood T cell repertoires in COVID-19. Study details: Researchers got acute and convalescent COVID-19 samples from the United States, Italy and Spain. From T cells, B-cell-depleted T cells, or PBMCs came the material, which was cDNA or gDNA.

Germline V gives CDR1 LNHNV, CDR2 YYDKDF (reference sequence). The ends lost 3 bases at V and 4 bases at J; junction bases unmatched: 4. The CDR3 consists of 15 residues. Original processing notes: Amplification of reference gene primers provided the estimated nucleated cell counts. Sequencing used immunoSEQ multiplex PCR; TCRdb keeps in-frame clones, though not all of them. V, J and clone size were drawn from that table, and D and trimming were deduced from the DNA. The sample includes about 54,000 clones, approximately 88% of them seen just once. The rearrangement uses TRBV15 and TRBJ1-2, with 11 bases that match TRBD1. The sequenced sample consisted of peripheral blood. This TCR came from a human donor in a cohort sampled during active COVID-19. CDR3 protein: CATSRDRGLVYGYTF. The CDR3 region has the DNA TGTGCCACCAGCAGGGACAGGGGGCTGGTCTATGGCTACACCTTC.